The 14 T cell receptor beta chains below come from one sample, sequenced in a study of synovial regulatory T cells in juvenile arthritis. The data were produced by immunoSEQ multiplex PCR, yet TCRdb's version contains in-frame clones alone and is incomplete. This repertoire comprises roughly 8,000 clones; its ten largest clones make up roughly 1.8%. The sequenced sample consisted of Treg cells from blood. The subset: remaining (HLA-DR-negative) circulating blood Treg cells. These receptors were obtained from a donor aged 2-30 years with juvenile idiopathic arthritis.

The gene calls are TRBV28 and TRBJ2-1; TCRdb proposes TRBD2, but this gene call is untestable without DNA. The CDR3 has 13 amino acids. No DNA is recorded. Germline V gene lookup returns CDR1 MDHEN and CDR2 SYDVKM. CDR3: CASSLRVYNEQFF.

V usage is TRBV5-1 and J usage is TRBJ1-1; with no DNA, the TCRdb D assignment of TRBD1 cannot be verified. The CDR3 length is 15 residues. DNA is not on record. Per the germline V gene, CDR1 is SGHRS and CDR2 is YFSETQ. This CDR3 is CASSLQGRRNTEAFF.

Judged by frequency, this clone is medium-sized. J is TRBJ1-1 and V is TRBV5-1. CDR1 and CDR2 (germline): SGHRS, YFSETQ. The length of the CDR3 is 12 residues. The DNA sequence is not available. The CDR3 spells CASSLTLDEAFF. The entire variable domain, with the rest obtained from reference TRBV5-1 and TRBJ1-1, is as follows: KAGVTQTPRYLIKTRGQQVTLSCSPISGHRSVSWYQQTPGQGLQFLFEYFSETQRNKGNFPGRFSGRQFSNSRSEMNVSTLELGDSALYLCASSLTLDEAFFGQGTRLTVV.

This chain connects TRBV7-7 to TRBJ2-3; the TRBD2 assignment by TCRdb is unverifiable without DNA. This CDR3 contains 13 residues. The coding DNA is unavailable. Germline CDR1 reads SSHAT; CDR2 reads FNYEAQ (reference sequence). The chain's CDR3 is CASSLDAGGSQYF.

The V call is TRBV27, the J call TRBJ1-5; TCRdb outputs TRBD1, but without DNA this stays unchecked. Per germline, CDR1 MNHEY and CDR2 SMNVEV (reference sequence). The CDR3 spans 14 residues. The entry carries no DNA sequence. CDR3 amino acids: CASSIDREVQPQHF.

The chain carries TRBV28 and TRBJ2-5. The CDR3 runs to 14 residues. No DNA sequence is on record. Germline values: CDR1 MDHEN, CDR2 SYDVKM. CDR3 amino acids: CASSFSRIWETQYF.

The chain employs TRBV29-1 and TRBJ1-2; TCRdb returns TRBD1, unconfirmable since there is no DNA. Germline V gives CDR1 SQVTM, CDR2 ANQGSEA. The CDR3 totals 14 residues. There is no recorded DNA. This CDR3 reads CSVEGTDLLYGYTF.

This rearrangement joins TRBV4-2 to TRBJ1-6; TCRdb picks TRBD1, but there is no DNA to check that call. This CDR3 is built from 18 residues. The DNA sequence is not available. Germline loops: CDR1 LGHNA, CDR2 YNFKEQ. The CDR3 protein is CASSQPGQGGFKDSPLHF.

V gene TRBV19 combines with J gene TRBJ2-5. Germline values: CDR1 LNHDA, CDR2 SQIVND (reference sequence). The length of the CDR3 is 15 residues. The DNA is not on file. CDR3 protein: CASSIGLPGAETQYF.

CDR3: CASSSASGGRVEQFF. This chain joins TRBV19 and TRBJ2-1; TCRdb gives TRBD2 as the D gene, but with no DNA this cannot be confirmed. This CDR3 is 15 amino acids long. DNA is not recorded here. Per germline, CDR1 LNHDA and CDR2 SQIVND (reference sequence).

The V gene is TRBV28, the J gene TRBJ1-2; TCRdb proposes TRBD1, but this gene call is untestable without DNA. This CDR3 contains 15 residues. No DNA accompanies this entry. The germline CDR1 and CDR2 sequences are MDHEN and SYDVKM. The CDR3 loop is CASSALQGTGYGYTF.

The chain uses TRBV5-1 and TRBJ2-3; TCRdb selects TRBD1, and the lack of DNA leaves this call unchecked. Germline V gene data show CDR1 as SGHRS and CDR2 as YFSETQ. CDR3 length: 14 residues. DNA was not recorded. The CDR3 loop is CASSTGQLGDTQYF.

The chain's CDR3 is CASSPLGGAGELFF. The chain is built from TRBV9 and TRBJ2-2; TCRdb's D call of TRBD2 is untestable without DNA. Germline loops: CDR1 SGDLS, CDR2 YYNGEE. The CDR3 has 14 amino acids. No coding sequence is recorded.

The chain has TRBV9 and TRBJ2-7; TCRdb designates TRBD2, a call that cannot be tested without DNA. Germline values: CDR1 SGDLS, CDR2 YYNGEE. CDR3 length: 13 amino acids. The DNA is not on file. The CDR3 sequence is CASSVAENYEQYF.